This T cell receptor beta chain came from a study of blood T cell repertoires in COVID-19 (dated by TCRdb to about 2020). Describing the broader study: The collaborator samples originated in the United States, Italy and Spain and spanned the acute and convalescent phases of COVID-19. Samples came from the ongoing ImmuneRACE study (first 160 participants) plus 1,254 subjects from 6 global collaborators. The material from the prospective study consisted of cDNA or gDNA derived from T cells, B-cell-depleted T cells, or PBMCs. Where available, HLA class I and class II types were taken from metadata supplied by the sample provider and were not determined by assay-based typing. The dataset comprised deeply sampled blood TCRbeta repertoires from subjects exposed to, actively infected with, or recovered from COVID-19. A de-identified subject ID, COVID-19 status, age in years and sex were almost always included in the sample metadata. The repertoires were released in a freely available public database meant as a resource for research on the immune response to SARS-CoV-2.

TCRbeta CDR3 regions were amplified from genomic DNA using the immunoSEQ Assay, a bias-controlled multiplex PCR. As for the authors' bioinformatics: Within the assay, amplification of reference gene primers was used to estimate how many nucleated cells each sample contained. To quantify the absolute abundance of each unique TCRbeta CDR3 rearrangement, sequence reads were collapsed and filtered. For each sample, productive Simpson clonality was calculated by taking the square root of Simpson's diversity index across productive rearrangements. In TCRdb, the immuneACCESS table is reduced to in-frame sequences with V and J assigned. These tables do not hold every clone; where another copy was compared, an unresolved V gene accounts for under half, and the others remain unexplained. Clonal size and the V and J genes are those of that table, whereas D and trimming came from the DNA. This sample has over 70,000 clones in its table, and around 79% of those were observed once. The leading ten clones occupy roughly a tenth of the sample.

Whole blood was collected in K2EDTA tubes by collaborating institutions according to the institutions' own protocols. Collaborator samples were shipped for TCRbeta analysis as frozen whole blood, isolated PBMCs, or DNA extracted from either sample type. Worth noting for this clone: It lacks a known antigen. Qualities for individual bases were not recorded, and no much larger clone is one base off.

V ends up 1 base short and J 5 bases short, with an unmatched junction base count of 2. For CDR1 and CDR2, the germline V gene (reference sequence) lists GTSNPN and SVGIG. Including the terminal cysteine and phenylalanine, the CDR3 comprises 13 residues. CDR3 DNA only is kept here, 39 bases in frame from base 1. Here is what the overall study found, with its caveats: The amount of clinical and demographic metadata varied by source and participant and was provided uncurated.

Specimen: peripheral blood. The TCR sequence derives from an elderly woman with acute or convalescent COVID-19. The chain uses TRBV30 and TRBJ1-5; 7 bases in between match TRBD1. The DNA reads TGTGCCTGGAGTGGAGGGGGCGATCAGCCCCAGCATTTT. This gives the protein CAWSGGGDQPQHF.